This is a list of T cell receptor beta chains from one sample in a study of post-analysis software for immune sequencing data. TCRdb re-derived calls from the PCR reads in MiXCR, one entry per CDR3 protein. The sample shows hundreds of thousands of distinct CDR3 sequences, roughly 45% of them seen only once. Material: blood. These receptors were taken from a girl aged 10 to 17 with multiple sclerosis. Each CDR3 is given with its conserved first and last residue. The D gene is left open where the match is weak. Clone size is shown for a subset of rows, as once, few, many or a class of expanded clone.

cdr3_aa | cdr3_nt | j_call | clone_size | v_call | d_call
CATSLDRERGYEQYF | TGTGCCACCAGCTTAGACAGGGAGAGGGGCTACGAGCAGTACTTC | TRBJ2-7 | - | TRBV15 | TRBD1
CASSQTGGKNSPLHF | TGTGCCAGCAGCCAGACAGGGGGGAAGAATTCACCCCTCCACTTT | TRBJ1-6 | - | TRBV7-9 | TRBD1
CASSRSIYEQYF | TGTGCCAGCAGCCGGTCCATCTACGAGCAGTACTTC | TRBJ2-7 | - | TRBV16 | -
CASSQDFRDLAYNEQFF | TGCGCCAGCAGCCAAGATTTCCGGGACTTAGCCTACAATGAGCAGTTCTTC | TRBJ2-1 | - | TRBV4-1 | -
CASSRLAGGIDTQYF | TGTGCCAGCAGCCGCCTAGCGGGAGGAATAGATACGCAGTATTTT | TRBJ2-3 | few | TRBV7-9 | TRBD2
CATQLAGAETQYF | TGTGCCACACAGCTAGCGGGAGCAGAGACCCAGTACTTC | TRBJ2-5 | few | TRBV6-5 | TRBD2
CASSGTGLNTEAFF | TGTGCCAGCAGTGGGACAGGACTGAACACTGAAGCTTTCTTT | TRBJ1-1 | few | TRBV5-1 | TRBD1
CASSELTGYGYGYTF | TGTGCCAGCAGCGAACTGACGGGCTATGGCTATGGCTACACCTTC | TRBJ1-2 | once | TRBV7-6 | -
CASSLYTGLPFSGANVLTF | TGTGCCAGCAGTTTATATACAGGACTACCGTTCTCTGGGGCCAACGTCCTGACTTTC | TRBJ2-6 | - | TRBV28 | -
CASSVDLGSYEQYF | TGTGCCAGCAGCGTAGACCTAGGGTCCTACGAGCAGTACTTC | TRBJ2-7 | many | TRBV9 | -
CSVERDDYEQYF | TGCAGCGTTGAGCGGGACGACTACGAGCAGTACTTC | TRBJ2-7 | few | TRBV29-1 | -
CSVDASGSGEQYF | TGCAGCGTTGACGCTAGCGGGAGCGGCGAGCAGTACTTC | TRBJ2-7 | - | TRBV29-1 | TRBD2
CATSAGPTGGYGQYF | TGTGCCACCAGCGCGGGACCGACAGGGGGGTACGGGCAGTACTTC | TRBJ2-7 | - | TRBV15 | TRBD1
CASSLGQGFQQFF | TGCGCCAGCAGCCTTGGACAGGGCTTTCAGCAGTTCTTC | TRBJ2-1 | few | TRBV4-1 | TRBD1
CSARAGGLAKNIQYF | TGCAGTGCTAGGGCGGGAGGGCTAGCCAAAAACATTCAGTACTTC | TRBJ2-4 | - | TRBV20-1 | TRBD2
CASSPEKRGGLTDTQYF | TGTGCCAGCAGTCCTGAAAAGCGGGGGGGACTCACAGATACGCAGTATTTT | TRBJ2-3 | - | TRBV27 | TRBD2
CSVADRDGANVLTF | TGCAGCGTGGCCGACAGGGATGGGGCCAACGTCCTGACTTTC | TRBJ2-6 | few | TRBV29-1 | TRBD1
CASSGQGARSNEQYF | TGCGCCAGCAGCGGCCAGGGGGCGAGGTCCAACGAGCAGTACTTC | TRBJ2-7 | - | TRBV5-1 | TRBD1
CSAGGLARNIQYF | TGCAGTGCTGGGGGACTAGCGAGGAACATTCAGTACTTC | TRBJ2-4 | - | TRBV20-1 | TRBD2
CASSVGTSGGEEQYF | TGTGCCAGCAGCGTAGGGACTAGCGGGGGGGAGGAGCAGTACTTC | TRBJ2-7 | - | TRBV9 | TRBD2
CSVVRQGNLEQYF | TGCAGCGTCGTCAGACAGGGGAACCTCGAGCAGTACTTC | TRBJ2-7 | - | TRBV29-1 | TRBD1
CASSQDASGYEQYF | TGTGCCAGCAGCCAAGACGCCAGCGGCTACGAGCAGTACTTC | TRBJ2-7 | few | TRBV3-1 | -
CASSAEERVPYEQYF | TGTGCCAGCAGTGCTGAGGAACGGGTTCCCTACGAGCAGTACTTC | TRBJ2-7 | once | TRBV12-3/TRBV12-4 | -
CASPPSGRTKSFTDTQYF | TGTGCCAGCCCCCCTAGCGGGAGGACGAAGTCGTTCACAGATACGCAGTATTTT | TRBJ2-3 | - | TRBV25-1 | TRBD2
CSARDQRGGSGANVLTF | TGCAGTGCTAGAGATCAGCGGGGGGGCTCTGGGGCCAACGTCCTGACTTTC | TRBJ2-6 | - | TRBV20-1 | TRBD2
CSASAGAADTQYF | TGCAGTGCTAGTGCGGGAGCGGCAGATACGCAGTATTTT | TRBJ2-3 | - | TRBV20-1 | TRBD2